This T cell receptor beta chain was documented in a study of blood T cell repertoires in COVID-19. In the study overall: There were acute and convalescent COVID-19 samples, and they came from the United States, Italy and Spain.

Some clones are missing from TCRdb's copy, which holds only in-frame ones; the method was immunoSEQ multiplex PCR. The sample holds about 220,000 clones, about 85% seen once. The CDR3 is 14 amino acids. CDR1 and CDR2 (germline): SGHDN, FVKESK. J gave up 7 bases and V 4 bases, and 6 bases lay outside the gene matches. This receptor was taken from a man aged 45-65 years who had recovered from COVID-19. The rearrangement uses TRBV14 and TRBJ2-1, with 8 bases lining up with TRBD1. The specimen was peripheral blood. CDR3 in amino acids: CASSPGQGANEQFF. Written as DNA, the CDR3 is TGTGCCAGCAGCCCTGGACAGGGAGCGAATGAGCAGTTCTTC.